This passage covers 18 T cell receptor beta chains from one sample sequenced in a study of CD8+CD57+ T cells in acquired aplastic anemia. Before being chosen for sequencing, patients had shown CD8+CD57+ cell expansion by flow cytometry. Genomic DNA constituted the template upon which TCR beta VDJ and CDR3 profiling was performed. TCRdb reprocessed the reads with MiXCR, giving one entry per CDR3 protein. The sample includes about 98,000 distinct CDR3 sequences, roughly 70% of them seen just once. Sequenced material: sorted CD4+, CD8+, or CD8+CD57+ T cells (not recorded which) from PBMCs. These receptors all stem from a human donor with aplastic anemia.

The CDR3 sequence: CSALETQAEQYF. The DNA for the CDR3 is TGCAGTGCTCTAGAGACCCAGGCCGAGCAGTACTTC. The rearrangement joins TRBV20-1 to TRBJ2-7, with D hard to call. V lost 5 bases to trimming and J lost 6 bases, with 14 bases between them. The CDR3 consists of 12 residues. The germline V gene has CDR1 DFQATT and CDR2 SNEGSKA (reference sequence).

Here the CDR3 DNA reads TGTGCCAGCAGCTTGGAGTCAGGGGATCAGCCCCAGCATTTT. It specifies CASSLESGDQPQHF. This rearrangement joins TRBV5-4 to TRBJ1-5, with TRBD1 as a possible D gene (6 bases). This CDR3 is 14 amino acids long. The germline CDR1 and CDR2 sequences are SGHNT and YYREEE (reference sequence). Trimming took off 0 bases at V and 5 bases at J, with 9 bases between the two ends.

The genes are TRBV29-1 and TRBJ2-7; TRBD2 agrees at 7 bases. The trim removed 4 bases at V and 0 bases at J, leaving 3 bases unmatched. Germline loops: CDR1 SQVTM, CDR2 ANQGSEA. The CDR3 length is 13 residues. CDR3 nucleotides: TGCAGCGTTGTCGGGGGGTCCTCCTACGAGCAGTACTTC. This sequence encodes CSVVGGSSYEQYF.

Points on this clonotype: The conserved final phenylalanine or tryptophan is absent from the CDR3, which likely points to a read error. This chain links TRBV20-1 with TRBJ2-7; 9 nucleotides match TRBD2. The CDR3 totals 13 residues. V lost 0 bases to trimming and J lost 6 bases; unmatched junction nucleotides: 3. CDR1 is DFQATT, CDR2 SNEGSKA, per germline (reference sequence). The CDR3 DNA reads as TGCAGTGCTAGAGATTTACTAGCGGGCGAGCAGTACCTC. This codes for CSARDLLAGEQYL.

Here the CDR3 reads CASSSPGTSGTKGTDTQYF. CDR3 sequence (DNA): TGTGCCAGCAGCTCCCCCGGGACTAGCGGGACGAAAGGCACAGATACGCAGTATTTT. The rearrangement uses TRBV7-1 and TRBJ2-3; 13 bases are a match to TRBD2. TRBV7-1 is an ORF; its function is uncertain. Trimming at V came to 3 bases and at J to 1 base, leaving 10 bases not matched to a gene. The CDR3 runs to 19 residues.

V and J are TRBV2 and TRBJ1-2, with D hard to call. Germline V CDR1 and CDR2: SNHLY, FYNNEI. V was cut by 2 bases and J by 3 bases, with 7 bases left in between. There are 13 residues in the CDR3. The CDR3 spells CASSELPYYGYTF. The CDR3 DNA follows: TGTGCCAGCAGTGAACTTCCATACTATGGCTACACCTTC. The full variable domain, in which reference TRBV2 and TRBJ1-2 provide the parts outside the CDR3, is EPEVTQTPSHQVTQMGQEVILRCVPISNHLYFYWYRQILGQKVEFLVSFYNNEISEKSEIFDDQFSVERPDGSNFTLKIRSTKLEDSAMYFCASSELPYYGYTFGSGTRLTVV.

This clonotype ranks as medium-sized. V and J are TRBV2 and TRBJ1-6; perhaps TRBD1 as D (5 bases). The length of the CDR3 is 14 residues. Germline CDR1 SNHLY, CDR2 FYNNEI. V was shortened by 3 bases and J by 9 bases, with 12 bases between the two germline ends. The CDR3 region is CASSEAGGGSPLHF. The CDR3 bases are TGTGCCAGCAGTGAGGCCGGGGGAGGTTCACCCCTCCACTTT.

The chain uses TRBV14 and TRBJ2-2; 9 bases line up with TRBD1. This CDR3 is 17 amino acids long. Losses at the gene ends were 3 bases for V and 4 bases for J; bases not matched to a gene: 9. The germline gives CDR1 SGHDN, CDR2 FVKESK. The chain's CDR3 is CASSQLDRGYGTGELFF. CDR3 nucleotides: TGTGCCAGCAGCCAGCTAGACAGGGGGTACGGCACCGGGGAGCTGTTTTTT. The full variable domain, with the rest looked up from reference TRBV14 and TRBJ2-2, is EAGVTQFPSHSVIEKGQTVTLRCDPISGHDNLYWYRRVMGKEIKFLLHFVKESKQDESGMPNNRFLAERTGGTYSTLKVQPAELEDSGVYFCASSQLDRGYGTGELFFGEGSRLTVL.

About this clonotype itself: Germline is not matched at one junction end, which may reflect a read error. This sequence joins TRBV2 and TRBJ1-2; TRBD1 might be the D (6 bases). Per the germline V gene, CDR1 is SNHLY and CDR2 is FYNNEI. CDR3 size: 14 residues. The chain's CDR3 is CASELGTIYYGSTF. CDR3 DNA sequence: TGTGCCAGCGAACTAGGGACAATCTACTATGGCTCCACCTTC.

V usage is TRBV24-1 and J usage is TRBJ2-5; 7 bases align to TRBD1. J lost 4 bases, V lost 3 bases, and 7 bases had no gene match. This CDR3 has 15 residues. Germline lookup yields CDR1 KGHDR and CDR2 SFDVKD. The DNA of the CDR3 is TGTGCCACCAGTGATGGAGTAGGACAGGCAGAGACCCAGTACTTC. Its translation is CATSDGVGQAETQYF.

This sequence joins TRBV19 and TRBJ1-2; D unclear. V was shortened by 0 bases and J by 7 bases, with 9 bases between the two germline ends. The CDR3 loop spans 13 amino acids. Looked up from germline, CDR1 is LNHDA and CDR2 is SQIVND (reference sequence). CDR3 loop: CASSIERTSGYTF. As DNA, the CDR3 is TGTGCCAGTAGTATAGAAAGGACTAGTGGCTACACCTTC. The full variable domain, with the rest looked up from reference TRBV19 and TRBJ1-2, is DGGITQSPKYLFRKEGQNVTLSCEQNLNHDAMYWYRQDPGQGLRLIYYSQIVNDFQKGDIAEGYSVSREKKESFPLTVTSAQKNPTAFYLCASSIERTSGYTFGSGTRLTVV.

In DNA, the CDR3 is TGCGCCAGCAGATGGGAGGGCTCTCCGTACGAGCAGTACTTC. Protein sequence: CASRWEGSPYEQYF. This chain uses TRBV5-1 with TRBJ2-7; 7 bases are a match to TRBD2. V lost 5 bases to trimming and J lost 4 bases; unmatched junction nucleotides: 9. Germline V gene data show CDR1 as SGHRS and CDR2 as YFSETQ. This CDR3 is built from 14 residues.

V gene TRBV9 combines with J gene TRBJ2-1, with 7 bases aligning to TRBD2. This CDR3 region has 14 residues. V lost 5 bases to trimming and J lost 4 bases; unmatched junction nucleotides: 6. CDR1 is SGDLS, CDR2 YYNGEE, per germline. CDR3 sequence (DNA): TGTGCCAGCAGTGGAGCAGCGGGATACAATGAGCAGTTCTTC. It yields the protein CASSGAAGYNEQFF.

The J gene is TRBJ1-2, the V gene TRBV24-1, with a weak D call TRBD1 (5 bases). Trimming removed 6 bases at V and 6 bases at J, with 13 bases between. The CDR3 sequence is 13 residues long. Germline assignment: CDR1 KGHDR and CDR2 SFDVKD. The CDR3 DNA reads TGTGCCACCAGTACCGGGACCAGAGATGGCTACACCTTC. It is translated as CATSTGTRDGYTF.

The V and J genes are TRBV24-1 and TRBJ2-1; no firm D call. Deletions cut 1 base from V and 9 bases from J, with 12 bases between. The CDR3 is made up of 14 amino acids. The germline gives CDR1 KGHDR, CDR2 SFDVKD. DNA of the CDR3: TGTGCCACCAGTGATTTCTGGCAGCCTGGTGAGCAGTTCTTC. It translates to CATSDFWQPGEQFF.

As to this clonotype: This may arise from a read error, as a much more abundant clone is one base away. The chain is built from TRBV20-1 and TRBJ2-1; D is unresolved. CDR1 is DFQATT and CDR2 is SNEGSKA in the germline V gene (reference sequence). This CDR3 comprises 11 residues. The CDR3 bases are TGCAGTGCTATGATCGAGCCTGAGCAGTCCTTC. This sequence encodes CSAMIEPEQSF.

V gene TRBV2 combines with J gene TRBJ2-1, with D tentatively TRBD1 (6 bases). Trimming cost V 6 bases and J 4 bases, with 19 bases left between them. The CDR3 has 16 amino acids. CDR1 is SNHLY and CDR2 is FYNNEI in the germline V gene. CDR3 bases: TGTGCCAGCAGCCTACAAATGGACAGCAATTACAATGAGCAGTTCTTC. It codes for CASSLQMDSNYNEQFF. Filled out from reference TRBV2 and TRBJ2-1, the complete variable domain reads EPEVTQTPSHQVTQMGQEVILRCVPISNHLYFYWYRQILGQKVEFLVSFYNNEISEKSEIFDDQFSVERPDGSNFTLKIRSTKLEDSAMYFCASSLQMDSNYNEQFFGPGTRLTVL.

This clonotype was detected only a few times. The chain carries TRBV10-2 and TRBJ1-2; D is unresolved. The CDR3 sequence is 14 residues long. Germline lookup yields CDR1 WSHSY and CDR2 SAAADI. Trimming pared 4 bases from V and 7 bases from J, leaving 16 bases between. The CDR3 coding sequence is TGCGCCAGCAGTGGGGAACAGCGGGTTGGTGGCTACACCTTC. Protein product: CASSGEQRVGGYTF.